This TCR beta chain came from a study of blood T cell repertoires in COVID-19. The germline CDR1 and CDR2 sequences are LNHDA and SQIVND (reference sequence). V shed 10 bases and J shed 3 bases, with 10 bases lying between them. The CDR3 has 12 amino acids. Sequenced by immunoSEQ multiplex PCR; TCRdb stores in-frame clones only, minus some. The sample holds about 210,000 clones, roughly 86% seen once. The rearrangement joins TRBV19 to TRBJ1-3; D perhaps matches TRBD1 (6 bases). What was sequenced was peripheral blood. This TCR came from a woman aged 45-60 years with active or convalescent COVID-19. The CDR3 region has the DNA TGTGCCACCGGGACATTTGGAAACACCATATATTTT. Its translation is CATGTFGNTIYF.